Listed here are 13 T cell receptor beta chains from one sample, sequenced in a study of memory CD4+ T cells and cytomegalovirus serostatus. Here immunoSEQ multiplex PCR was the method, and the copy in TCRdb shows in-frame clones only, minus some. In the table there are under 50,000 clones, 78% of which are singletons. The sort gate was single viable CD3+CD4+CD8-CD45RO+ cells for memory CD4+ T cells. Sequenced material: memory CD4+ T cells from blood. The source of these receptors is an adult in good health and CMV-seronegative.

CDR3 protein: CAWSVQVTALNTEAFF. The CDR3 nucleotides are TGTGCCTGGAGTGTACAGGTAACAGCTTTGAACACTGAAGCTTTCTTT. The chain links TRBV30 to TRBJ1-1; D is possibly TRBD1 (5 bases). The CDR3 spans 16 residues. Germline lookup yields CDR1 GTSNPN and CDR2 SVGIG (reference sequence). Trimming stripped 0 bases from V and 0 bases from J, with 14 bases between.

The genes are TRBV18 and TRBJ1-1; 7 nucleotides align to TRBD1. Germline lookup yields CDR1 KGHSH and CDR2 LQKENI. The V segment lost 2 bases and the J segment 0 bases; nucleotides outside the gene matches: 3. The length of the CDR3 is 15 residues. In DNA, the CDR3 is TGTGCCAGCTCACCATCGGGACAGATGAACACTGAAGCTTTCTTT. Protein sequence: CASSPSGQMNTEAFF.

This chain connects TRBV6-5 to TRBJ2-3; D is possibly TRBD2 (6 bases). This CDR3 contains 12 residues. Trimming cost V 6 bases and J 7 bases, with 11 bases left between them. Looked up from germline, CDR1 is MNHEY and CDR2 is SVGAGI. The CDR3 reads CASSNGGNTQYF. CDR3 in DNA: TGTGCCAGCAGCAATGGGGGGAATACGCAGTATTTT.

CDR3 sequence: CASSIDRGETQYF. The CDR3 DNA reads as TGTGCCAGTAGTATAGACAGGGGAGAGACCCAGTACTTC. This chain joins TRBV19 and TRBJ2-5, with D maybe TRBD1 (6 bases). V lost 0 bases and J 4 bases, leaving 6 bases between the germline ends. CDR1 and CDR2 (germline): LNHDA, SQIVND (reference sequence). The CDR3 loop spans 13 amino acids.

The chain has TRBV5-4 and TRBJ2-2, with TRBD1 matching 9 bases. Germline-derived CDR1 and CDR2 are SGHNT and YYREEE (reference sequence). J lost 1 base, V lost 4 bases, and 5 bases had no gene match. The CDR3 consists of 16 residues. The CDR3 sequence: CASSRRQGGNTGELFF. CDR3 nucleotides: TGTGCCAGCAGCCGTAGACAGGGGGGGAACACCGGGGAGCTGTTTTTT.

The J gene is TRBJ1-1, the V gene TRBV6-5; no reliable D call. Trimming removed 6 bases at V and 1 base at J, with 15 bases between. The CDR3 extends over 15 amino acids. Germline CDR1 reads MNHEY; CDR2 reads SVGAGI. CDR3 DNA sequence: TGTGCCAGCAGCCCCCCGCGAAATCGGAACACTGAAGCTTTCTTT. It specifies CASSPPRNRNTEAFF.

The CDR3 region is CASSQADRANTEAFF. The CDR3 coding sequence is TGCGCCAGCAGCCAAGCAGACAGGGCCAACACTGAAGCTTTCTTT. This chain joins TRBV4-1 and TRBJ1-1; 7 positions match TRBD1. CDR3 size: 15 residues. From germline, CDR1 is MGHRA and CDR2 YSYEKL. With 1 base clipped from V and 2 bases from J, the junction kept 4 bases outside the gene matches.

The chain uses TRBV5-6 and TRBJ1-2; D gene ambiguous. The CDR3 contains 13 residues. Per the germline V gene, CDR1 is SGHDT and CDR2 is YYEEEE. Trimming removed 7 bases from V and 1 base from J, with 11 bases in between. CDR3 bases: TGTGCCAGCTCCCAGACCGGTAACTATGGCTACACCTTC. Amino acid sequence: CASSQTGNYGYTF.

The sample holds one count of this clone. J is TRBJ1-4 and V is TRBV5-4; D is ambiguous. The CDR3 contains 15 residues. The V gene's germline CDR1 is SGHNT and CDR2 YYREEE (reference sequence). V was trimmed by 4 bases and J by 0 bases, leaving 10 bases between them. CDR3 region: CASSLMSPTNEKLFF. CDR3 coding DNA: TGTGCCAGCAGCCTGATGTCCCCAACTAATGAAAAACTGTTTTTT.

V usage is TRBV7-9 and J usage is TRBJ1-4; no definite D call. The germline CDR1 and CDR2 sequences are SEHNR and FQNEAQ (reference sequence). The CDR3 runs 15 residues. The V gene lost 2 bases and the J gene lost 5 bases, with 12 bases spanning the gap. The CDR3 DNA is TGTGCCAGCAGCTTACGAGGAGTAGAGAATGAAAAACTGTTTTTT. It encodes CASSLRGVENEKLFF.

V is TRBV5-4 and J is TRBJ2-6; 7 nucleotides align to TRBD1. Trimming took 0 bases from V and 0 from J; bases not matched to a gene: 9. Germline assignment: CDR1 SGHNT and CDR2 YYREEE (reference sequence). The CDR3 is 19 amino acids. The CDR3 DNA follows: TGTGCCAGCAGCTTGGGAGGGGTACAGGGGCCCTCTGGGGCCAACGTCCTGACTTTC. It translates to CASSLGGVQGPSGANVLTF.

The V gene is TRBV27, the J gene TRBJ2-7; 9 bases are a match to TRBD1. This CDR3 region has 14 residues. The junction had 4 bases not matched to a gene; V was cut back by 4 bases and J by 3 bases. CDR1 and CDR2 (germline): MNHEY, SMNVEV (reference sequence). The CDR3 nucleotides are TGTGCCAGCAGTTCATTGGACAGGGGCTACGAGCAGTACTTC. It translates to CASSSLDRGYEQYF.

The chain carries TRBV19 and TRBJ1-5; D ambiguous. Germline V gene lookup returns CDR1 LNHDA and CDR2 SQIVND (reference sequence). V lost 1 base, J lost 5 bases, and 9 bases lay in between. CDR3 length: 14 residues. CDR3 DNA: TGTGCCAGTAGTATAGCCAGCATTCATCAGCCCCAGCATTTT. This gives the protein CASSIASIHQPQHF.